The 17 T cell receptor beta chains presented below share a single source sample, sequenced in a study of blood T cell repertoires in COVID-19. Clones were sequenced by immunoSEQ multiplex PCR, and TCRdb holds only the in-frame ones, with some missing. The repertoire has fewer than 350,000 clones, around 84% of them found once; the top ten carry around 2%. Sequenced sample: PBMCs or T cells enriched from blood (not recorded which). The receptor source for this set is a woman under 40 who had been exposed to COVID-19.

The J gene is TRBJ1-5, the V gene TRBV2; possibly TRBD1 for D (5 bases). This CDR3 has 16 amino acids. Germline loops: CDR1 SNHLY, CDR2 FYNNEI. V lost 0 bases and J 6 bases, leaving 15 bases between the germline ends. CDR3 in amino acids: CASSEAQGTLAQPQHF. The CDR3 DNA reads as TGTGCCAGCAGTGAAGCGCAGGGCACGTTGGCTCAGCCCCAGCATTTT. The full variable domain, completed using reference TRBV2 and TRBJ1-5, is EPEVTQTPSHQVTQMGQEVILRCVPISNHLYFYWYRQILGQKVEFLVSFYNNEISEKSEIFDDQFSVERPDGSNFTLKIRSTKLEDSAMYFCASSEAQGTLAQPQHFGDGTRLSIL.

V and J are TRBV6-2 or TRBV6-3 and TRBJ2-1, with TRBD2 identical over 12 bases. CDR3 length: 15 amino acids. CDR1 and CDR2 (germline): MNHEY, SVGEGT. V was pared by 5 bases and J by 3 bases, with 2 bases of the junction left unmatched. CDR3 coding DNA: TGTGCCAGCAGTGCACTAGCGGGGGGCTACAATGAGCAGTTCTTC. This gives the protein CASSALAGGYNEQFF.

The V and J genes are TRBV14 and TRBJ1-1; D is unclear. V was shortened by 0 bases and J by 0 bases, with 8 bases between the two germline ends. Germline-derived CDR1 and CDR2 are SGHDN and FVKESK. The CDR3 is 15 amino acids. DNA for the CDR3: TGTGCCAGCAGCCAAGATCGACAATTGAACACTGAAGCTTTCTTT. Protein: CASSQDRQLNTEAFF.

A few counts support this clone. The gene calls are TRBV28 and TRBJ1-1, with TRBD1 matching over 10 bases. The CDR3 has 15 residues. The germline gives CDR1 MDHEN, CDR2 SYDVKM. Trimming cost V 6 bases and J 3 bases; bases outside gene matches: 7. The CDR3, as DNA: TGTGCCAGCAGGCCAACCGGGACAGGGGACACTGAAGCTTTCTTT. Amino acid sequence: CASRPTGTGDTEAFF.

As DNA, the CDR3 is TGTGCCATCAGTGGGACAGCCGATCAGCCCCAGCATTTT. It specifies CAISGTADQPQHF. The chain recombines TRBV10-3 with TRBJ1-5, with D possibly being TRBD1 (6 bases). This CDR3 has 13 amino acids. V shed 4 bases and J shed 5 bases, with 9 bases lying between them. In germline, CDR1 is ENHRY, CDR2 SYGVKD.

CDR3 region: CAWSVWGQGNTEAFF. In DNA form, the CDR3 reads TGTGCCTGGAGTGTTTGGGGACAGGGTAACACTGAAGCTTTCTTT. V gene TRBV30 combines with J gene TRBJ1-1, with TRBD1 identical over 9 bases. With V trimmed by 0 bases and J by 2 bases, 4 bases remained unmatched. Germline assignment: CDR1 GTSNPN and CDR2 SVGIG (reference sequence). The CDR3 is 15 residues long.

This chain links TRBV30 with TRBJ2-5, with TRBD2 matching 10 bases. The germline V gene has CDR1 GTSNPN and CDR2 SVGIG (reference sequence). V trimming: 3 bases; J trimming: 5 bases; junction bases outside the gene matches: 6. This CDR3 region has 14 residues. The CDR3 DNA reads as TGTGCCTGGAGATCTAGCGGGAGAGGTGAGACCCAGTACTTC. Protein product: CAWRSSGRGETQYF.

The chain couples TRBV4-2 to TRBJ1-1; D is unclear. The germline V gene has CDR1 LGHNA and CDR2 YNFKEQ. V shed 0 bases and J shed 0 bases, with 8 bases lying between them. CDR3 length: 15 amino acids. CDR3 sequence: CASSQDWSMNTEAFF. The CDR3 DNA sequence: TGTGCCAGCAGCCAAGATTGGAGCATGAACACTGAAGCTTTCTTT.

The chain uses TRBV19 and TRBJ2-2, with a possible D match to TRBD2 (6 bases). The CDR3 spans 14 residues. CDR1 is LNHDA and CDR2 is SQIVND in the germline V gene (reference sequence). Deletions cut 3 bases from V and 5 bases from J, with 10 bases between. CDR3 amino acids: CASSILEGTGELFF. The CDR3 nucleotides read TGTGCCAGTAGTATCCTGGAGGGTACCGGGGAGCTGTTTTTT.

This chain joins TRBV5-1 and TRBJ1-1; unclear D gene. The V gene's germline CDR1 is SGHRS and CDR2 YFSETQ. This CDR3 has 14 residues. Trimming removed 4 bases at V and 0 bases at J, with 10 bases between. The CDR3 bases are TGCGCCAGCAGCGAGGGAGCGATGAACACTGAAGCTTTCTTT. Translated, it gives CASSEGAMNTEAFF.

The chain combines TRBV25-1 with TRBJ2-7, with TRBD2 identical over 7 bases. Germline trimming cut 4 bases from V and 3 bases from J; bases unmatched to any gene: 12. The CDR3 covers 16 residues. Germline loops: CDR1 MGHDK, CDR2 SYGVNS. The CDR3 loop is CASSGYFGREIYEQYF. The CDR3 DNA reads as TGTGCCAGCAGTGGGTACTTTGGGCGGGAGATCTACGAGCAGTACTTC.

The chain has TRBV12-3 or TRBV12-4 and TRBJ2-2; D may be TRBD1 (5 bases). Trimming took 5 bases from V and 7 from J, leaving 8 bases between them. The CDR3 runs to 12 residues. CDR3: CASSQGSGELFF. In nucleotides, the CDR3 is TGTGCCAGCAGTCAGGGCAGCGGGGAGCTGTTTTTT.

This rearrangement joins TRBV6-5 to TRBJ1-5; TRBD1 is a possible D gene (5 bases). The CDR3 has 15 amino acids. Germline V CDR1 and CDR2: MNHEY, SVGAGI. The V and J ends lost 5 bases and 5 bases respectively, with 16 bases between them. Here the CDR3 reads CASSLHGGGDQPQHF. The CDR3 DNA is TGTGCCAGCAGTCTCCACGGCGGGGGAGATCAGCCCCAGCATTTT.

The genes are TRBV9 and TRBJ2-3; D perhaps matches TRBD2 (6 bases). V lost 0 bases and J lost 2, with 13 bases in between. From germline, CDR1 is SGDLS and CDR2 YYNGEE. This CDR3 has 16 residues. CDR3 in DNA: TGTGCCAGCAGCGTAGGGAGCGGGTCTACCACAGATACGCAGTATTTT. It is translated as CASSVGSGSTTDTQYF.

The chain uses TRBV15 and TRBJ1-3; D gene uncertain. CDR1 and CDR2 from the germline V gene are LNHNV and YYDKDF (reference sequence). Deletions cut 0 bases from V and 1 base from J, with 7 bases between. The CDR3 runs to 15 residues. The chain's CDR3 is CATSREGNSGNTIYF. CDR3 bases: TGTGCCACCAGCAGAGAGGGCAATTCTGGAAACACCATATATTTT.

This clone was observed once. The V and J genes are TRBV19 and TRBJ2-2; 7 nucleotides align to TRBD1. The CDR3 covers 15 residues. After removal of 5 bases from V and 0 bases from J, the junction contained 3 bases not matched to a gene. From germline, CDR1 is LNHDA and CDR2 SQIVND (reference sequence). CDR3 loop: CASSATGTNTGELFF. CDR3 nucleotide sequence: TGTGCCAGTAGTGCGACAGGGACGAACACCGGGGAGCTGTTTTTT.

As DNA, the CDR3 is TGTGCCAGCAAATCGGACAGGGGGCTACATCAGCCCCAGCATTTT. Protein product: CASKSDRGLHQPQHF. The chain links TRBV19 to TRBJ1-5, with 11 bases lining up with TRBD1. Germline lookup yields CDR1 LNHDA and CDR2 SQIVND (reference sequence). The CDR3 extends over 15 amino acids. The junction had 9 bases not matched to a gene; V was cut back by 9 bases and J by 5 bases.